This T cell receptor beta chain was profiled in a study of shared clonotypes between healthy human individuals. Those who donated, Caucasian adults without exception, all lived in Nashville, Tennessee. CDR1 is LGHNA and CDR2 is YSLEER in the germline V gene. The V end lost 4 bases, the J end lost 9 bases, and 10 bases lay between the germline ends. The CDR3 is 12 residues long. TCRdb keeps only in-frame clones here, not all; method: immunoSEQ multiplex PCR. The repertoire holds 2 million or so clones, with roughly 94% as singletons. Findings and caveats of the study: Blood was the sole source, and tissue repertoires probably differ.

Of note for this clone: Antigen unknown.

The genes are TRBV4-3 and TRBJ2-1, with D unresolved. This clonotype was obtained from a man aged 18-30 years in good health. Sequenced input: naive CD4+ T cells sorted from blood. As for subset: CD45RA+ positively selected. CDR3 residues: CASSLAMGEQFF. The CDR3 coding sequence is TGCGCCAGCAGCCTCGCGATGGGTGAGCAGTTCTTC.